The next 22 T cell receptor beta chains were all read from a single sample in a study of blood T cells in healthy people across ages (dated by TCRdb to between 2014 and 2016). Library creation used 5' RACE. Reads for this sample came from an Illumina HiSeq 2500. A second roughly 7 to 11 cycle PCR used a sample-barcoded 5' primer and a J-beta primer mix. TCRdb reworked the public reads: Q25 trimming with fastp, MiXCR clone assembly, productive beta chains retained. Rows with a matching CDR3 protein are joined into one entry that keeps the most common DNA and genes. The sample records approximately 800,000 distinct CDR3 sequences, around 34% of which are singletons. The leading ten clones occupy about an eighth of the sample. The sequenced material came from blood. These receptor sequences come from a man between 18 and 29 years old in good health.

This clonotype has just a few counts. V and J are TRBV20-1 and TRBJ1-1, with D perhaps matching TRBD1 (6 bases). The CDR3 is 12 amino acids. Germline assignment: CDR1 DFQATT and CDR2 SNEGSKA (reference sequence). Trimming shortened V by 6 bases and J by 0 bases, and 8 bases separated the two germline ends. The chain's CDR3 is CSADSMNTEAFF. In DNA form, the CDR3 reads TGCAGTGCGGACAGTATGAACACTGAAGCTTTCTTT.

Of note for this clonotype: A much larger clone differs by one base, so this may be a read error. The chain uses TRBV5-1 and TRBJ2-7; D not resolved. V lost 3 bases to trimming and J lost 1 base, with 14 bases between them. Germline CDR1 SGHRS, CDR2 YFSETQ. CDR3 size: 15 residues. CDR3 region: CASSSNSVQSYEQYF. CDR3 DNA sequence: TGCGCCAGCAGCTCCAACAGCGTACAATCCTACGAGCAGTACTTC.

This clonotype showed up just a few times. V is TRBV4-3 and J is TRBJ1-4, with no clear D. The germline V gene has CDR1 LGHNA and CDR2 YSLEER. Trimming shortened V by 1 base and J by 12 bases, and 12 bases separated the two germline ends. The CDR3 is 13 amino acids. CDR3: CASSQVRGRELFF. DNA for the CDR3: TGCGCCAGCAGCCAAGTCCGAGGGCGGGAACTGTTTTTT.

This clonotype was picked up many times. The chain joins TRBV6-5 to TRBJ2-7; D gene unclear. Trimming removed 0 bases at V and 5 bases at J, with 8 bases between. The CDR3 sequence is 13 residues long. Germline V gene data show CDR1 as MNHEY and CDR2 as SVGAGI. The CDR3 is CASSYSGLDEQYF. The CDR3 coding sequence is TGTGCCAGCAGTTACTCGGGTCTCGACGAGCAGTACTTC.

This clonotype was seen more than once but under ten times. The V gene is TRBV2, the J gene TRBJ2-7; 12 nucleotides line up with TRBD1. Germline CDR1 is SNHLY and CDR2 is FYNNEI. The CDR3 consists of 13 residues. Germline trimming cut 9 bases from V and 7 bases from J; bases unmatched to any gene: 7. CDR3 protein: CASPGQGAGEQYF. CDR3 in DNA: TGTGCCAGTCCGGGACAGGGGGCAGGGGAGCAGTACTTC.

This clonotype has just a few counts. This chain uses TRBV3-1 with TRBJ1-4; D uncertain. The CDR3 is 14 amino acids. CDR1 is LGHDT and CDR2 is YNNKEL in the germline V gene (reference sequence). Between the trimmed V and J ends, which lost 1 base and 8 bases, there was a span of 11 bases. The CDR3 nucleotides are TGTGCCAGCAGCCAAGGAGGGAGAGAAGAAAAACTGTTTTTT. It is translated as CASSQGGREEKLFF.

This clonotype was detected many times. The rearrangement links TRBV24-1 to TRBJ2-5, with unresolved D. This CDR3 is built from 12 residues. Germline lookup yields CDR1 KGHDR and CDR2 SFDVKD. The V end lost 4 bases, the J end lost 1 base, and 3 bases lay between the germline ends. DNA for the CDR3: TGTGCCACCAGTGACAGCCAAGAGACCCAGTACTTC. This translates into CATSDSQETQYF.

The V gene is TRBV20-1, the J gene TRBJ2-2; no clear D gene. Germline CDR1 DFQATT, CDR2 SNEGSKA (reference sequence). V lost 4 bases and J lost 4, with 7 bases in between. The CDR3 consists of 12 residues. CDR3 residues: CSAILVTGELFF. DNA for the CDR3: TGCAGTGCTATCCTGGTCACCGGGGAGCTGTTTTTT.

This clonotype was detected a few times. The V call is TRBV20-1, the J call TRBJ1-2; TRBD1 agrees at 8 bases. The CDR3 is 15 residues long. V dropped 1 base and J dropped 4; count of bases not matched to a gene: 8. Germline CDR1 reads DFQATT; CDR2 reads SNEGSKA (reference sequence). DNA for the CDR3: TGCAGTGCTAGAGTAGTAGGGACAGGCATCTATGGCTACACCTTC. Encoded protein: CSARVVGTGIYGYTF.

This chain uses TRBV9 with TRBJ2-7; the D call may be TRBD1 or TRBD2 (6 bases each). The V and J ends lost 3 bases and 7 bases respectively, with 17 bases between them. The CDR3 is 14 amino acids. Germline V lookup: CDR1 SGDLS, CDR2 YYNGEE. CDR3 DNA: TGTGCCAGCAGCGCAGACACAAAGGGGGGTGAGCAGTACTTC. Translating gives CASSADTKGGEQYF.

This clonotype was recorded a few times. V usage is TRBV11-2 and J usage is TRBJ1-1, with D unresolved. In germline, CDR1 is SGHAT, CDR2 FQNNGV. The length of the CDR3 is 16 residues. Trimming cost V 0 bases and J 0 bases, with 11 bases left between them. The CDR3 reads CASSLEGPGLNTEAFF. The CDR3 DNA reads as TGTGCCAGCAGCTTAGAAGGGCCGGGCTTGAACACTGAAGCTTTCTTT.

This clonotype has just a few counts. The chain employs TRBV7-3 and TRBJ1-1, with TRBD1 as a possible D gene (6 bases). V was cut by 5 bases and J by 7 bases, with 14 bases left in between. Looked up from germline, CDR1 is SGHTA and CDR2 is FQGTGA. This CDR3 region has 13 residues. This chain's CDR3 is CASSPQGFDEAFF. In DNA form, the CDR3 reads TGTGCCAGCAGCCCGCAGGGGTTCGATGAAGCTTTCTTT.

The chain joins TRBV4-2 to TRBJ2-1; 8 bases are shared with TRBD2. From germline, CDR1 is LGHNA and CDR2 YNFKEQ. Trimming at V came to 6 bases and at J to 7 bases, leaving 14 bases not matched to a gene. The CDR3 has 16 residues. The CDR3 region is CASSLRGGRSKNEQFF. In nucleotides, the CDR3 is TGTGCCAGCAGTTTACGGGGGGGGCGATCGAAAAATGAGCAGTTCTTC.

J is TRBJ1-2 and V is TRBV12-3 or TRBV12-4; tentatively, D is TRBD1 (5 bases). V was clipped by 6 bases and J by 6 bases, with 11 bases between them. This CDR3 comprises 12 residues. This CDR3 reads CASRQGTHGYTF. Here the CDR3 DNA reads TGTGCCAGCAGGCAGGGTACCCATGGCTACACCTTC.

This clonotype appeared many times. The genes are TRBV10-3 and TRBJ2-5, with no clear D. Trimming removed 9 bases at V and 2 bases at J, with 10 bases between. Germline V lookup: CDR1 ENHRY, CDR2 SYGVKD. CDR3 length: 12 residues. The CDR3 protein is CAIGTLQETQYF. The CDR3 nucleotides read TGTGCCATTGGAACCCTACAAGAGACCCAGTACTTC.

This clonotype was recorded at least ten times. This sequence joins TRBV12-3 or TRBV12-4 and TRBJ2-3; 9 bases align to TRBD1. J was trimmed by 1 base and V by 6 bases; bases with no gene match: 5. The CDR3 is 15 residues long. The chain's CDR3 is CASRSYRGRTDTQYF. The CDR3 bases are TGTGCCAGCAGATCCTACAGGGGGCGCACAGATACGCAGTATTTT.

This clonotype was found many times. The chain couples TRBV7-2 to TRBJ2-1; no clear D. V dropped 5 bases and J dropped 8 bases, with 13 bases sitting between them. This CDR3 comprises 13 residues. Germline values: CDR1 SGHTA, CDR2 FQGNSA. Here the CDR3 reads CASSMTYSDEQFF. Written as DNA, the CDR3 is TGTGCCAGCAGCATGACCTATTCGGATGAGCAGTTCTTC.

This chain connects TRBV7-2 to TRBJ1-4; D is unresolved. V was trimmed by 1 base and J by 0 bases, leaving 15 bases between them. The CDR3 runs to 18 residues. CDR1 is SGHTA and CDR2 is FQGNSA in the germline V gene. The CDR3 loop is CASSLDSAAYATNEKLFF. The CDR3, as DNA: TGTGCCAGCAGCTTAGACTCGGCGGCGTATGCAACTAATGAAAAACTGTTTTTT.

Of note for this clonotype: A much larger clonotype is one base distant, so this may be a read error. V usage is TRBV12-3 or TRBV12-4 and J usage is TRBJ1-2; D is ambiguous. The length of the CDR3 is 16 residues. Trimming stripped 4 bases from V and 1 base from J, with 16 bases between. This CDR3 is CASSSTSATLNYGYTF. In DNA form, the CDR3 reads TGTGCCAGCAGTTCGACCTCCGCGACACTTAACTATGGCTACACCTTC.

The J gene is TRBJ1-4, the V gene TRBV20-1; D is perhaps TRBD1 (6 bases). Looked up from germline, CDR1 is DFQATT and CDR2 is SNEGSKA (reference sequence). V was cut by 3 bases and J by 7 bases, with 18 bases left in between. There are 15 residues in the CDR3. CDR3 protein: CSASTSGGRSEKLFF. CDR3 DNA sequence: TGCAGTGCTAGTACCTCTGGGGGGCGGAGTGAAAAACTGTTTTTT.

A few counts support this clonotype. The gene calls are TRBV2 and TRBJ2-2, with 7 bases identical to TRBD1. The CDR3 extends over 15 amino acids. Germline V gives CDR1 SNHLY, CDR2 FYNNEI. V shed 6 bases and J 2 bases; nucleotides not matched to a gene: 6. This chain's CDR3 is CASRSGQRNTGELFF. CDR3 nucleotide sequence: TGTGCCAGCAGGTCGGGACAGCGAAACACCGGGGAGCTGTTTTTT.

To note about this clonotype: A single base separates this from a much larger clone, so it may be a read error. The chain is built from TRBV10-3 and TRBJ2-5, with a weak D call TRBD1 (5 bases). Matching the DNA end better, TRBJ2-7 makes the J call doubtful. CDR1 and CDR2 (germline): ENHRY, SYGVKD. The length of the CDR3 is 16 residues. The CDR3: CAISESRWGSGHEQYF. CDR3 DNA: TGTGCCATCAGTGAGTCACGGTGGGGTTCAGGGCACGAGCAGTACTTC.